This passage covers 18 T cell receptor beta chains from one sample sequenced in a study of T cell responses to AZD1222 COVID-19 vaccine. Profiling relied on immunoSEQ multiplex PCR, and the TCRdb table lists in-frame clones only, not all of them. The sample has roughly 150,000 clones; approximately 92% are singletons. Here the sequenced sample was peripheral blood, taken 28 days after the second AZD1222 dose. These receptors were obtained from an adult who received the AZD1222 COVID-19 vaccine.

CDR3 amino acids: CASSPEEISPLHF. CDR3 DNA sequence: TGTGCCAGCAGCCCGGAAGAAATTTCACCCCTCCACTTT. The gene calls are TRBV5-8 and TRBJ1-6; D is unresolved. The CDR3 has 13 residues. Trimming left V 4 bases short and J 9 bases short, with 11 bases between. Germline CDR1 reads SGHTS; CDR2 reads YDEGEE. The variable domain in full, completed from reference TRBV5-8 and TRBJ1-6, reads EAGVTQSPTHLIKTRGQQATLRCSPISGHTSVYWYQQALGLGLQFLLWYDEGEERNRGNFPPRFSGRQFPNYSSELNVNALELEDSALYLCASSPEEISPLHFGNGTRLTVT.

V and J are TRBV6-4 and TRBJ1-1; D ambiguous. V shed 4 bases and J shed 1 base, with 7 bases lying between them. The CDR3 spans 13 residues. Germline values: CDR1 MRHNA, CDR2 SNTAGT. The CDR3 reads CASSVWENTEAFF. CDR3 DNA sequence: TGTGCCAGCAGTGTTTGGGAGAACACTGAAGCTTTCTTT.

DNA for the CDR3: TGTGCCAGCATCGGGAACACTGAAGCTTTCTTT. Protein sequence: CASIGNTEAFF. This chain connects TRBV28 to TRBJ1-1; D uncertain. The CDR3 runs 11 residues. Looked up from germline, CDR1 is MDHEN and CDR2 is SYDVKM. V was cut by 7 bases and J by 1 base, with 4 bases left in between.

The chain recombines TRBV9 with TRBJ1-1, with D possibly being TRBD1 (5 bases). CDR3 length equals 14 residues. V dropped 0 bases and J dropped 6 bases, with 12 bases sitting between them. The germline V gene encodes CDR1 SGDLS and CDR2 YYNGEE. This CDR3 reads CASSVGAGTAEAFF. CDR3 coding DNA: TGTGCCAGCAGCGTAGGCGCAGGGACCGCTGAAGCTTTCTTT.

This chain links TRBV15 with TRBJ2-6; D is undetermined. The CDR3 runs 15 residues. Germline V CDR1 and CDR2: LNHNV, YYDKDF (reference sequence). V was shortened by 5 bases and J by 0 bases, with 8 bases between the two germline ends. The CDR3 loop reads CATSESRSGANVLTF. CDR3 in DNA: TGTGCCACCAGCGAGTCCCGCTCTGGGGCCAACGTCCTGACTTTC.

This rearrangement joins TRBV7-2 to TRBJ2-1; D tentatively fits TRBD1 or TRBD2 (5 bases each). Germline V gene sequence: CDR1 SGHTA, CDR2 FQGNSA. The CDR3 extends over 18 amino acids. The germline V and J ends were trimmed by 0 bases and 6 bases, with 21 bases remaining between them. CDR3 nucleotide sequence: TGTGCCAGCAGCTTAGCGGAAACAGGTTCCCTCCGGGGCAATGAGCAGTTCTTC. As protein: CASSLAETGSLRGNEQFF.

V usage is TRBV2 and J usage is TRBJ1-2; no clear D gene. The germline V gene encodes CDR1 SNHLY and CDR2 FYNNEI. This CDR3 has 17 residues. The V and J ends lost 0 bases and 4 bases respectively, with 18 bases between them. In DNA form, the CDR3 reads TGTGCCAGCAGTGAAGCGCTCTTGGGTACGATCGGCTATGGCTACACCTTC. It is translated as CASSEALLGTIGYGYTF.

A single count supports this clone. V is TRBV19 and J is TRBJ1-5, with D perhaps TRBD1 (6 bases). Germline lookup yields CDR1 LNHDA and CDR2 SQIVND (reference sequence). Trimming pared 5 bases from V and 5 bases from J, leaving 13 bases between. This CDR3 spans 14 amino acids. CDR3 in DNA: TGTGCCAGTAGTCTTTACAGGGACGATCAGCCCCAGCATTTT. It encodes CASSLYRDDQPQHF.

The gene calls are TRBV19 and TRBJ1-2; D gene uncertain. The germline gives CDR1 LNHDA, CDR2 SQIVND (reference sequence). The CDR3 extends over 14 amino acids. V shed 1 base and J shed 5 bases, with 11 bases lying between them. Here the CDR3 reads CASSIVGLSYGYTF. The CDR3 nucleotides are TGTGCCAGTAGTATAGTTGGCCTATCTTATGGCTACACCTTC.

V gene TRBV7-6 combines with J gene TRBJ2-3; the D gene could be TRBD1 or TRBD2 (7 bases each). The V gene lost 5 bases and the J gene lost 3 bases, with 18 bases spanning the gap. Germline V gene sequence: CDR1 SGHVS, CDR2 FNYEAQ. The CDR3 covers 16 residues. The CDR3 spells CASSLQGGLVTDTQYF. CDR3 sequence (DNA): TGTGCCAGCAGCCTCCAGGGGGGGTTAGTTACAGATACGCAGTATTTT.

This clone was found once. This CDR3 is CASSLSGVYNSPLHF. The CDR3 region has the DNA TGTGCCAGCAGTTTGTCAGGAGTCTATAATTCACCCCTCCACTTT. V usage is TRBV27 and J usage is TRBJ1-6; no firm D call. Trimming stripped 3 bases from V and 3 bases from J, with 9 bases between. The CDR3 runs 15 residues. The germline CDR1 and CDR2 sequences are MNHEY and SMNVEV (reference sequence).

The chain employs TRBV13 and TRBJ1-6; perhaps TRBD1 as D (5 bases). The V and J ends lost 5 bases and 7 bases respectively, with 21 bases between them. The CDR3 spans 17 residues. Germline-derived CDR1 and CDR2 are PRHDT and FYEKMQ (reference sequence). CDR3 in amino acids: CASSPGHPSRQNSPLHF. CDR3 DNA: TGTGCCAGCAGCCCCGGACATCCCTCTCGACAGAATTCACCCCTCCACTTT.

J is TRBJ1-4 and V is TRBV19; 8 positions match TRBD1. Trimming took 3 bases from V and 7 from J; bases not matched to a gene: 10. Germline assignment: CDR1 LNHDA and CDR2 SQIVND (reference sequence). This CDR3 spans 16 amino acids. CDR3 region: CASSIGTRGRGEKLFF. CDR3 sequence (DNA): TGTGCCAGTAGTATTGGAACCAGGGGGCGCGGTGAAAAACTGTTTTTT.

The chain carries TRBV15 and TRBJ2-7, with TRBD2 matching 12 bases. Germline CDR1 reads LNHNV; CDR2 reads YYDKDF (reference sequence). CDR3 length equals 16 residues. After removal of 0 bases from V and 2 bases from J, the junction contained 2 bases not matched to a gene. The CDR3 region is CATSRDRTSGTYEQYF. In nucleotides, the CDR3 is TGTGCCACCAGCAGAGACCGGACTAGCGGGACCTACGAGCAGTACTTC.

The chain recombines TRBV7-8 with TRBJ1-6, with 8 positions matching TRBD1. CDR3 length: 14 residues. Trimming cost V 6 bases and J 11 bases; bases outside gene matches: 9. The germline V gene encodes CDR1 SGHVS and CDR2 FQNEAQ. The CDR3 nucleotides are TGTGCCAGCAGACTAGGACAGGGAGGCACACCCCTCCACTTT. It is translated as CASRLGQGGTPLHF.

This chain joins TRBV2 and TRBJ1-5; D possibly corresponds to TRBD1 (5 bases). The CDR3 covers 15 residues. CDR1 is SNHLY, CDR2 FYNNEI, per germline. Trimming cost V 6 bases and J 7 bases, with 19 bases left between them. This chain's CDR3 is CASRPVGGTGQPQHF. CDR3 in DNA: TGTGCCAGCAGACCCGTGGGGGGTACAGGACAGCCCCAGCATTTT.

V is TRBV7-3 and J is TRBJ2-2; the D is unclear. Trimming pared 0 bases from V and 6 bases from J, leaving 5 bases between. The CDR3 totals 13 residues. Germline values: CDR1 SGHTA, CDR2 FQGTGA. The CDR3 DNA is TGTGCCAGCAGCTTAACAGGGCCCGGGGAGCTGTTTTTT. Amino acid sequence: CASSLTGPGELFF.

The J gene is TRBJ1-6, the V gene TRBV9; D perhaps matches TRBD1 (5 bases). The V and J ends lost 0 bases and 7 bases respectively, with 17 bases between them. The CDR3 has 17 amino acids. Germline V lookup: CDR1 SGDLS, CDR2 YYNGEE. In DNA form, the CDR3 reads TGTGCCAGCAGCGTAGGGCCGTCAGGGAGGAACAATTCACCCCTCCACTTT. Protein product: CASSVGPSGRNNSPLHF.